The 14 T cell receptor beta chains below were found in one sample sequenced in a study of blood T cells in healthy people across ages. PCR was performed a second time for about 7 to 11 cycles using a sample-barcoded 5' primer and a J-beta primer mix. TCRdb independently ran MiXCR on the 5' RACE reads; one entry per CDR3 protein. Among under 2,000,000 distinct CDR3 sequences listed, roughly 52% were seen once. The sample taken for sequencing was blood. All receptors derive from a woman aged 35 to 49 in good health.

This clonotype was detected a few times. This chain links TRBV12-3 or TRBV12-4 with TRBJ2-2; D is ambiguous. This CDR3 has 11 amino acids. Trimming cost V 2 bases and J 6 bases, with 1 base left between them. As DNA, the CDR3 is TGTGCCAGCAGTTTACCCGGGGAGCTGTTTTTT. It yields the protein CASSLPGELFF.

The chain recombines TRBV6-2 or TRBV6-3 with TRBJ2-1, with TRBD2 matching over 11 bases. J was trimmed by 9 bases and V by 5 bases; bases with no gene match: 3. The CDR3 has 13 residues. In germline, CDR1 is MNHEY, CDR2 SVGEGT. As DNA, the CDR3 is TGTGCCAGCAGTCGAGGGACTAGCGGTGAGCAGTTCTTC. Protein product: CASSRGTSGEQFF.

This rearrangement joins TRBV7-2 to TRBJ2-5; possibly TRBD1 for D (6 bases). The CDR3 loop spans 15 amino acids. Germline V gives CDR1 SGHTA, CDR2 FQGNSA. V was cut by 5 bases and J by 1 base, with 14 bases left in between. CDR3 in amino acids: CASSPRGHPQETQYF. CDR3 nucleotide sequence: TGTGCCAGCAGCCCTCGGGGACACCCCCAAGAGACCCAGTACTTC.

The chain links TRBV6-5 to TRBJ2-5, with D tentatively TRBD1 (6 bases). The length of the CDR3 is 15 residues. CDR1 MNHEY and CDR2 SVGAGI come from the germline V gene. Trimming pared 6 bases from V and 2 bases from J, leaving 16 bases between. The CDR3 sequence: CASSLSGARQETQYF. CDR3 sequence (DNA): TGTGCCAGCAGCCTATCAGGGGCGCGGCAAGAGACCCAGTACTTC.

This clonotype has at least ten counts. CDR3 nucleotides: TGCGCCAGCAGCTTCGATTCGGGGACCCAGTACTTC. Protein: CASSFDSGTQYF. The chain is built from TRBV5-1 and TRBJ2-5; D is ambiguous. The CDR3 loop spans 12 amino acids. V was cut by 2 bases and J by 7 bases, with 9 bases left in between. Germline V gene data show CDR1 as SGHRS and CDR2 as YFSETQ.

The chain carries TRBV9 and TRBJ1-2; TRBD1 matches at 10 bases. Germline lookup yields CDR1 SGDLS and CDR2 YYNGEE. The length of the CDR3 is 17 residues. Trimming at V came to 4 bases and at J to 2 bases, leaving 11 bases not matched to a gene. CDR3 DNA: TGTGCCAGCAGCTATGGGACAGGGGAAGGGAAAAACTATGGCTACACCTTC. It is translated as CASSYGTGEGKNYGYTF.

The chain joins TRBV6-6 to TRBJ2-7; D perhaps matches TRBD1 (5 bases). CDR3 length: 16 residues. V was pared by 7 bases and J by 6 bases, with 25 bases between. The germline CDR1 and CDR2 sequences are MNHNY and SVGAGI (reference sequence). The CDR3 DNA is TGTGCCAGCACTGGCAGGGCCCATCGTCCGGCTCGCGAGCAGTACTTC. Translated, it gives CASTGRAHRPAREQYF.

The table lists this clonotype with a few counts. The rearrangement links TRBV12-5 to TRBJ2-7, with D possibly matching TRBD1 (5 bases). Germline V lookup: CDR1 LGHNT, CDR2 FRNRAP. The CDR3 is 14 amino acids. V was pared by 4 bases and J by 2 bases, with 12 bases between. The DNA for the CDR3 is TGTGCTAGTGGTTCGTCAGGGTTTACCTACGAGCAGTACTTC. Translating it yields CASGSSGFTYEQYF. Full variable domain (missing parts from reference TRBV12-5 and TRBJ2-7): DARVTQTPRHKVTEMGQEVTMRCQPILGHNTVFWYRQTMMQGLELLAYFRNRAPLDDSGMPKDRFSAEMPDATLATLKIQPSEPRDSAVYFCASGSSGFTYEQYFGPGTRLTVT.

The V and J genes are TRBV29-1 and TRBJ1-2; 9 bases match TRBD1. The germline CDR1 and CDR2 sequences are SQVTM and ANQGSEA. CDR3 size: 13 residues. Unmatched junction bases numbered 2, after V lost 1 base and J lost 5 bases. The CDR3 is CSVEGQGGYGYTF. CDR3 DNA sequence: TGCAGCGTTGAAGGACAGGGGGGGTATGGCTACACCTTC.

This chain connects TRBV29-1 to TRBJ2-7; D may correspond to TRBD1 or TRBD2 (5 bases each). The J call may be mistaken, given a closer DNA end match to TRBJ2-5. Germline-derived CDR1 and CDR2 are SQVTM and ANQGSEA. This CDR3 spans 13 amino acids. The CDR3 DNA reads as TGCAGCGTCGACCGGGGCCTTTCTGGGACCCAGTACTTC. Translating it yields CSVDRGLSGTQYF.

The table lists this clonotype with a few counts. V gene TRBV6-6 combines with J gene TRBJ2-5; no clear D gene. The germline V gene encodes CDR1 MNHNY and CDR2 SVGAGI (reference sequence). Trimming removed 0 bases at V and 2 bases at J, with 7 bases between. The CDR3 runs to 14 residues. CDR3 loop: CASSYSKGQETQYF. CDR3 nucleotide sequence: TGTGCCAGCAGTTACTCGAAAGGGCAAGAGACCCAGTACTTC.

This chain connects TRBV20-1 to TRBJ1-2; no firm D call. The germline V gene has CDR1 DFQATT and CDR2 SNEGSKA (reference sequence). With 7 bases removed from V and 6 bases from J, the gap between germline ends came to 15 bases. The CDR3 spans 12 residues. The CDR3: CSGYTTEDGYTF. CDR3 bases: TGCAGTGGCTACACCACGGAAGATGGCTACACCTTC.

This sequence joins TRBV12-3 or TRBV12-4 and TRBJ1-2; D may be TRBD1 (5 bases). The CDR3 is made up of 14 amino acids. V was cut by 4 bases and J by 6 bases, with 15 bases left in between. The CDR3 spells CASSSYRGGDGYTF. The CDR3 nucleotides are TGTGCCAGCAGTTCGTATAGGGGCGGCGATGGCTACACCTTC.

This CDR3 is CSETARADEKLFF. The CDR3 coding sequence is TGCAGTGAAACCGCACGGGCGGATGAAAAACTGTTTTTT. This chain joins TRBV20-1 and TRBJ1-4; the D is unclear. This CDR3 has 13 residues. Germline lookup yields CDR1 DFQATT and CDR2 SNEGSKA (reference sequence). V shed 7 bases and J shed 6 bases, with 15 bases lying between them.